Listed below are T cell receptor beta chains from one sample, sequenced in a study of shared clonotypes between healthy human individuals. The method was immunoSEQ multiplex PCR; TCRdb's version includes in-frame clones alone and lacks a portion of them. The repertoire consists of 2 million to 2.5 million clones, with 90% to 95% occurring once and the leading ten covering under 2%. The specimen sequenced was naive CD8+ T cells from PBMCs. These TCRs come from a man aged 18 to 30 in good health. Some clones in this sample may be carry-over from other donors' samples. CDR3s include the opening cysteine and the closing phenylalanine or tryptophan. Fields, in order: clone size, D gene, J gene, V gene, CDR3 DNA, CDR3 protein. A D gene is named only where the DNA matches it firmly. The size entry is marked missing in some rows and otherwise reads once, few, many or a size class.

abundance: -; d_gene: -; j_gene: TRBJ1-1; v_gene: TRBV27; CDR3nt: TGTGCCAGCAGCCACCTTGGGGTAGAGGTGAACACTGAAGCTTTCTTT; CDR3aa: CASSHLGVEVNTEAFF
abundance: once; d_gene: TRBD2; j_gene: TRBJ2-5; v_gene: TRBV13; CDR3nt: TGTGCCAGCAGCCCAACATCGAATCGACTAGCGGGAGGAGGGGAGACCCAGTACTTC; CDR3aa: CASSPTSNRLAGGGETQYF
abundance: -; d_gene: -; j_gene: TRBJ2-7; v_gene: TRBV5-5; CDR3nt: TGTGCCAGCAGCTTGGCACCGGCAGAAGAAACCTACGAGCAGTACTTC; CDR3aa: CASSLAPAEETYEQYF
abundance: -; d_gene: TRBD1; j_gene: TRBJ1-4; v_gene: TRBV7-9; CDR3nt: TGTGCCAGCAGCTTAGTAGAGGGGGCATTGACGAAACTGTTTTTT; CDR3aa: CASSLVEGALTKLFF
abundance: once; d_gene: TRBD2; j_gene: TRBJ2-7; v_gene: TRBV11-2; CDR3nt: TGTGCCAGCAGCCGGACTAGCTGGAACGAGCAGTACTTC; CDR3aa: CASSRTSWNEQYF
abundance: -; d_gene: -; j_gene: TRBJ1-5; v_gene: TRBV5-1; CDR3nt: TGCGCCAGCAGCCCCGGTCCAGGGATCAATCAGCCCCAGCATTTT; CDR3aa: CASSPGPGINQPQHF
abundance: -; d_gene: TRBD2; j_gene: TRBJ2-1; v_gene: TRBV7-9; CDR3nt: TGTGCCAGCAGCCCGCCACTAGCGACAACACCCTACAATGAGCAGTTCTTC; CDR3aa: CASSPPLATTPYNEQFF
abundance: -; d_gene: -; j_gene: TRBJ2-7; v_gene: TRBV7-2; CDR3nt: TGTGCCAGCAGCTTAGATTGGGACTACGAGCAGTACTTC; CDR3aa: CASSLDWDYEQYF
abundance: -; d_gene: -; j_gene: TRBJ2-7; v_gene: TRBV25-1; CDR3nt: TGTGCCAGCAGTGAACTCGGCTCCTACGAGCAGTACTTC; CDR3aa: CASSELGSYEQYF
abundance: -; d_gene: -; j_gene: TRBJ2-7; v_gene: TRBV7-7; CDR3nt: TGTGCCAGCAGCTTGGGCTCAGGGCCCACCTACGAGCAGTACTTC; CDR3aa: CASSLGSGPTYEQYF
abundance: -; d_gene: TRBD2; j_gene: TRBJ2-1; v_gene: TRBV7-9; CDR3nt: TGTGCCAGCAGCTTAACCCCGACTAGCGGGTGGGTCGGTGAGCAGTTCTTC; CDR3aa: CASSLTPTSGWVGEQFF
abundance: -; d_gene: -; j_gene: TRBJ2-7; v_gene: TRBV5-1; CDR3nt: TGCGCCAGCAGCTTCCGGGACGCCCAAAGCTCCTACGAGCAGTACTTC; CDR3aa: CASSFRDAQSSYEQYF
abundance: -; d_gene: TRBD2; j_gene: TRBJ2-7; v_gene: TRBV9; CDR3nt: TGTGCCAGCAGCGTAGGGTCAGCTAGCGGGAGTCCGTCCTACGAGCAGTACTTC; CDR3aa: CASSVGSASGSPSYEQYF
abundance: -; d_gene: -; j_gene: TRBJ1-2; v_gene: TRBV19; CDR3nt: TGTGCCAGTACCGAGGACGGGCGCTATGGCTACACCTTC; CDR3aa: CASTEDGRYGYTF
abundance: -; d_gene: TRBD2; j_gene: TRBJ2-7; v_gene: TRBV5-1; CDR3nt: TGCGCCAGCAGCTTCGGGACTAGCGGGAGGGCCGATTACGAGCAGTACTTC; CDR3aa: CASSFGTSGRADYEQYF
abundance: -; d_gene: -; j_gene: TRBJ2-2; v_gene: TRBV30; CDR3nt: TGTGCCTGGAGTGTGAGGGGATGGAACACCGGGGAGCTGTTTTTT; CDR3aa: CAWSVRGWNTGELFF